The T cell receptor beta chain under discussion was sequenced for a study of cytomegalovirus exposure and HLA in healthy donors. General study points: According to a later analysis, TCR clusters from the first cohort tended to co-occur in the 100 to 150 validation repertoires. Researchers catalogued around 150 TCR beta chains as cytomegalovirus-associated. Most TCR sequences were uncommon, yet certain public TCRs appeared in many donors.

Profiled with immunoSEQ multiplex PCR; TCRdb holds only in-frame clones, not every one. The repertoire holds 150,000 to 200,000 clones, approximately 88% seen once, with roughly 10% in the top ten. The CDR3 runs to 15 residues. Germline-derived CDR1 and CDR2 are SGHRS and YFSETQ. J was trimmed by 6 bases and V by 1 base; bases with no gene match: 6. About this clone: The antigen remains undetermined.

This chain links TRBV5-1 with TRBJ2-1, with 8 nucleotides matching TRBD2. Sequences were obtained from PBMCs. This clonotype originated in a man aged 30 to 39 in good health and CMV-seropositive. The CDR3 here is CASSLSGGPGNEQFF. The CDR3, as DNA: TGCGCCAGCAGCTTGTCGGGAGGGCCCGGCAATGAGCAGTTCTTC. The full variable domain, in which reference TRBV5-1 and TRBJ2-1 provide the parts outside the CDR3, is KAGVTQTPRYLIKTRGQQVTLSCSPISGHRSVSWYQQTPGQGLQFLFEYFSETQRNKGNFPGRFSGRQFSNSRSEMNVSTLELGDSALYLCASSLSGGPGNEQFFGPGTRLTVL.